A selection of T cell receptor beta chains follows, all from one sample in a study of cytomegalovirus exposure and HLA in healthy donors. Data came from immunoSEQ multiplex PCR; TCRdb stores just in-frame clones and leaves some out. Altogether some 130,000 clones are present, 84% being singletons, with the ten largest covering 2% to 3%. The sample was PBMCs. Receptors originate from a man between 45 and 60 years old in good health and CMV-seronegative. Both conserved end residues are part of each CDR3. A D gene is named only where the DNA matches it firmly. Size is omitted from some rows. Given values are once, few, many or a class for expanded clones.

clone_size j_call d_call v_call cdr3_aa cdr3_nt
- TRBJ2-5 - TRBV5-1 CASSVDQGKVTQYF TGCGCCAGCAGCGTCGACCAGGGGAAGGTGACCCAGTACTTC
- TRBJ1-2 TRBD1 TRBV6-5 CASSTQPGQGEGYTF TGTGCCAGCAGTACACAACCGGGACAGGGGGAGGGCTACACCTTC
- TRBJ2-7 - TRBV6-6 CASTNGAGSYEQYF TGTGCCAGCACCAATGGAGCGGGCTCCTACGAGCAGTACTTC
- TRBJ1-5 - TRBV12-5 CASGLGTPGIDSNQPQHF TGTGCTAGTGGTTTGGGGACCCCAGGGATAGATAGCAATCAGCCCCAGCATTTT
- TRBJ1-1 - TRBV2 CASSGEGYTEAFF TGTGCCAGCAGTGGGGAGGGGTACACTGAAGCTTTCTTT
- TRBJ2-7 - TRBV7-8 CASSSGAVALYEQYF TGTGCCAGCAGCTCAGGGGCGGTAGCCCTCTACGAGCAGTACTTC
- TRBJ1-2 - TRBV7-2 CASSLTDSKFYGYTF TGTGCCAGCAGCCTCACGGACAGCAAGTTCTATGGCTACACCTTC
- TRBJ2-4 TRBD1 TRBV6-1 CASSESTGLNIQYF TGTGCCAGCAGTGAATCGACAGGGCTCAACATTCAGTACTTC
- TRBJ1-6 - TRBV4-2 CASSTGDSPLHF TGTGCCAGCTCGACAGGTGATTCACCCCTCCACTTT
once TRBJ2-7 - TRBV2 CASRDTLYEQYF TGTGCCAGCCGGGACACTCTCTACGAGCAGTACTTC
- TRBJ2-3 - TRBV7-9 CASSLGGSPTDTQYF TGTGCCAGCAGCTTAGGTGGCTCCCCCACAGATACGCAGTATTTT
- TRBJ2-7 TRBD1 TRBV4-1 CASSLTGALYEQYF TGCGCCAGCAGCCTCACAGGGGCGCTGTACGAGCAGTACTTC
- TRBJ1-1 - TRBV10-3 CAISEEGTEAFF TGTGCCATCAGTGAGGAGGGTACTGAAGCTTTCTTT
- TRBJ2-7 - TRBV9 CASTTGGGGGEQYF TGTGCCAGCACCACCGGAGGCGGGGGCGGCGAGCAGTACTTC
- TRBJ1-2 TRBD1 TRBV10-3 CAISDRGSDGYTF TGTGCCATCAGTGACAGGGGGTCGGATGGCTACACCTTC
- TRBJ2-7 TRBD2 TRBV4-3 CASSQDLRRGGRAYEQYF TGCGCCAGCAGCCAAGATTTGAGGCGGGGGGGCCGGGCCTACGAGCAGTACTTC
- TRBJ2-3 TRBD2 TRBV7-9 CASSLDRTSGATDTQYF TGTGCCAGCAGCTTAGACAGGACTAGCGGGGCGACAGATACGCAGTATTTT
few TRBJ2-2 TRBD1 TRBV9 CASSQDRGPGELFF TGTGCCAGCAGCCAGGACAGGGGCCCCGGGGAGCTGTTTTTT
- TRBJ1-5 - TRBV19 CASSIDSRRGNQPQHF TGTGCCAGTAGTATAGATAGCCGTCGGGGCAATCAGCCCCAGCATTTT
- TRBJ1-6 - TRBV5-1 CASTTTGESPLHF TGCGCCAGCACTACAACCGGAGAGTCACCCCTCCACTTT
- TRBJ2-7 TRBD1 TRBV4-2 CASSLWRPDRWGSYEQYF TGTGCCAGCAGCCTATGGAGGCCGGACAGGTGGGGGTCCTACGAGCAGTACTTC
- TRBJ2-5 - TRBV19 CASSITGYAETQYF TGTGCCAGTAGTATCACAGGGTACGCAGAGACCCAGTACTTC
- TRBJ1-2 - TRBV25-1 CASRTDYGYTF TGTGCCAGCAGGACAGACTATGGCTACACCTTC
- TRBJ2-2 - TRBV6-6 CASLQGVGELFF TGTGCCAGCTTACAGGGAGTTGGGGAGCTGTTTTTT
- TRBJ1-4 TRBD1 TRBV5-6 CASSRQGRNEKLFF TGTGCCAGCAGCCGACAGGGGCGAAATGAAAAACTGTTTTTT
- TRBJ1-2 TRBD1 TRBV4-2 CASSQQTGQGHGYTF TGTGCCAGCAGCCAGCAAACGGGACAGGGTCATGGCTACACCTTC
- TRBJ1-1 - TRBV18 CASSLGTLNTEAFF TGTGCCAGCTCACTTGGGACTCTGAACACTGAAGCTTTCTTT
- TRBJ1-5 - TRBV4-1 CASSQVRSGYQPQHF TGCGCCAGCAGCCAAGTTAGGTCAGGCTATCAGCCCCAGCATTTT
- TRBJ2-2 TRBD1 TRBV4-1 CASSQARMQGAYGELFF TGCGCCAGCAGCCAAGCCAGGATGCAGGGGGCGTACGGGGAGCTGTTTTTT
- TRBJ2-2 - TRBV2 CASSVEGNTGELFF TGTGCCAGCAGTGTAGAGGGGAACACCGGGGAGCTGTTTTTT